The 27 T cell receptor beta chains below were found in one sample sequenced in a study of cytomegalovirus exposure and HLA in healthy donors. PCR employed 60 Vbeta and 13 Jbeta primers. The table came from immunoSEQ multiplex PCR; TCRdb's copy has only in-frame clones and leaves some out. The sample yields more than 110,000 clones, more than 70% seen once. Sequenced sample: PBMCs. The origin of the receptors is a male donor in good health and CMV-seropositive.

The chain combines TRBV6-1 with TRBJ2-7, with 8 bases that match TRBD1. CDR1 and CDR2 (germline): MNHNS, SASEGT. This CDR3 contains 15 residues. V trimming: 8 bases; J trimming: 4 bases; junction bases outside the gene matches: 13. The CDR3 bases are TGTGCCAGCCTCTCGGCGACAGGGGCCAAGTACGAGCAGTACTTC. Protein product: CASLSATGAKYEQYF.

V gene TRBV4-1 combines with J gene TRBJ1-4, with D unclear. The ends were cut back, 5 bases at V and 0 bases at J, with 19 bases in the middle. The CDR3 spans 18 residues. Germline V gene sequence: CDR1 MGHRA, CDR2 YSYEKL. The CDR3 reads CASSLRDQSSATNEKLFF. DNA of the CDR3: TGCGCCAGCAGCTTACGGGATCAATCGTCGGCAACTAATGAAAAACTGTTTTTT.

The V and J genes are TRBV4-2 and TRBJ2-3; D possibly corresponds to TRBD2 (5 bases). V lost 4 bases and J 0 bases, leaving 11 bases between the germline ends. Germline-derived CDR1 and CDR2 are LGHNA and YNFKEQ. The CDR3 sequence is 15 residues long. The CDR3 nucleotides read TGTGCCAGCAGCCTTGAGCGGTCTAGCACAGATACGCAGTATTTT. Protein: CASSLERSSTDTQYF.

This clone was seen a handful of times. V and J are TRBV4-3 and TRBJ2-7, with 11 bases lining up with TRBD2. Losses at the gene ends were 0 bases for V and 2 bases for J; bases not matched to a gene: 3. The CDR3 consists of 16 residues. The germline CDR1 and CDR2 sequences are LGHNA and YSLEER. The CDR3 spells CASSQERLAGTYEQYF. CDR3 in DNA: TGCGCCAGCAGCCAAGAAAGACTAGCGGGGACCTACGAGCAGTACTTC.

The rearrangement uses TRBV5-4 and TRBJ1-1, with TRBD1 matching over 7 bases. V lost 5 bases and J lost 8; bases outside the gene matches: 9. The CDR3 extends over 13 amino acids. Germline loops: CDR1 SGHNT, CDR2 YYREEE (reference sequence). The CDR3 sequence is CASRPQGGSEAFF. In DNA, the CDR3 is TGTGCCAGCAGGCCGCAGGGGGGCTCGGAAGCTTTCTTT.

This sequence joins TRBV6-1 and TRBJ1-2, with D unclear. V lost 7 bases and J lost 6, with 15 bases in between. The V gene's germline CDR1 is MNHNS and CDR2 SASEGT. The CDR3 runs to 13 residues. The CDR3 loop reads CASIPGGGNGYTF. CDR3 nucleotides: TGTGCCAGCATCCCTGGTGGAGGGAATGGCTACACCTTC.

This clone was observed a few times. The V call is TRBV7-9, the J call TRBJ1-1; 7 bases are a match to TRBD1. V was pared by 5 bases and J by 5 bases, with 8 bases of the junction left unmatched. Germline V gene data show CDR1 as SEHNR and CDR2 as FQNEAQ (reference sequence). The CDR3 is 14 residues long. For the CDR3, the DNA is TGTGCCAGCAGCGCAAATTACAGGGGAACTGAAGCTTTCTTT. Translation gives CASSANYRGTEAFF.

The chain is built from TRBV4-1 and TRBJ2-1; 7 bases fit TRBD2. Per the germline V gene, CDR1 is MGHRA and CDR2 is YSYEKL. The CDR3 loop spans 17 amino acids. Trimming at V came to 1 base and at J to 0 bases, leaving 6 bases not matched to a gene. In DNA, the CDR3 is TGCGCCAGCAGCCAAGCTCGGCGGGGGAGCTCCTACAATGAGCAGTTCTTC. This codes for CASSQARRGSSYNEQFF.

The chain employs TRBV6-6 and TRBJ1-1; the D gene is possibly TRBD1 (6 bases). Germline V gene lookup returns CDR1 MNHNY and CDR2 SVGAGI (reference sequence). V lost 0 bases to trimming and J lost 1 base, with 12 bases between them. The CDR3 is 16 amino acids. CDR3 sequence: CASSYSRQGSNTEAFF. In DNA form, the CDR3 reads TGTGCCAGCAGTTACTCGAGGCAGGGGTCGAACACTGAAGCTTTCTTT.

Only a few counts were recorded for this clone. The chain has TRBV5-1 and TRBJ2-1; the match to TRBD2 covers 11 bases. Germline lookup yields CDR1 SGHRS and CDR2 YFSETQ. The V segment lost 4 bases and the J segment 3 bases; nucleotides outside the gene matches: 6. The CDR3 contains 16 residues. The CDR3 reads CASSPTSGAGYNEQFF. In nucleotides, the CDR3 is TGCGCCAGCAGCCCGACTAGCGGGGCTGGCTACAATGAGCAGTTCTTC.

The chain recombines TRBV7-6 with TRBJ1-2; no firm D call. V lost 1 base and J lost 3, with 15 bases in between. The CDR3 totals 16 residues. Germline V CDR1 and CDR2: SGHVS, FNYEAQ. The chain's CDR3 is CASSLVLRARYYGYTF. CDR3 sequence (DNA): TGTGCCAGCAGCTTAGTTCTGAGGGCGCGTTACTATGGCTACACCTTC. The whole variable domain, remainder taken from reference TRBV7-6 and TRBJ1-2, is GAGVSQSPRYKVTKRGQDVALRCDPISGHVSLYWYRQALGQGPEFLTYFNYEAQQDKSGLPNDRFSAERPEGSISTLTIQRTEQRDSAMYRCASSLVLRARYYGYTFGSGTRLTVV.

In DNA form, the CDR3 reads TGTGCCACCAGCAGAGGGGGACAGAACTATGGCTACACCTTC. It is translated as CATSRGGQNYGYTF. The chain carries TRBV15 and TRBJ1-2; 7 nucleotides align to TRBD1. The CDR3 extends over 14 amino acids. CDR1 is LNHNV and CDR2 is YYDKDF in the germline V gene (reference sequence). V lost 1 base to trimming and J lost 2 bases; unmatched junction nucleotides: 1.

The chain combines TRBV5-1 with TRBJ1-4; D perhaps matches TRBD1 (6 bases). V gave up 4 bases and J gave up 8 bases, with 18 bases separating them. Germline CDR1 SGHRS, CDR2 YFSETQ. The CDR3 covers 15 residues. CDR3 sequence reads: CASSASSGQHEKLFF. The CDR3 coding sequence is TGCGCCAGCAGCGCATCGAGCGGACAGCACGAAAAACTGTTTTTT.

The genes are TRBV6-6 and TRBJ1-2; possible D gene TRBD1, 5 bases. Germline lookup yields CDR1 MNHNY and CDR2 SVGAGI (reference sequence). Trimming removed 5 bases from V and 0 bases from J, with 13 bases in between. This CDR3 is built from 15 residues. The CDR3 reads CASSADRASNYGYTF. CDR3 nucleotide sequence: TGTGCCAGCAGTGCCGACAGAGCTTCTAACTATGGCTACACCTTC.

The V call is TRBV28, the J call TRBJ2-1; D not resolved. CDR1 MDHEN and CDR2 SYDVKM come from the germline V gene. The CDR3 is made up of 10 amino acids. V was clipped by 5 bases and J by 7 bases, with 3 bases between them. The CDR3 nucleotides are TGTGCCAGCAGTCAAAATGAGCAGTTCTTC. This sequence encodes CASSQNEQFF.

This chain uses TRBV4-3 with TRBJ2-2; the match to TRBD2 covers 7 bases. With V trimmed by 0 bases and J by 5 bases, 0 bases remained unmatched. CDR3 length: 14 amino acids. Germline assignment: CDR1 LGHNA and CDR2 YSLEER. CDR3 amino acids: CASSQEGGTGELFF. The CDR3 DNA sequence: TGCGCCAGCAGCCAAGAGGGGGGGACCGGGGAGCTGTTTTTT.

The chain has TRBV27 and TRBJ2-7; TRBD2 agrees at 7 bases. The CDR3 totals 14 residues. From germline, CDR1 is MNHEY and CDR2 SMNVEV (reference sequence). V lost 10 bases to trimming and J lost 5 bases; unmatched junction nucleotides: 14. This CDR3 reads CANIIAGAVDEQYF. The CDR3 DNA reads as TGTGCCAACATAATTGCGGGAGCAGTCGACGAGCAGTACTTC.

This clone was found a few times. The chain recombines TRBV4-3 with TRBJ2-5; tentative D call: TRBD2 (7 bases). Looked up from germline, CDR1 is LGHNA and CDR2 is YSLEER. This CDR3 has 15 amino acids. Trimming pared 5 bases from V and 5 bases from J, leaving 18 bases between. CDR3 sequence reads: CASSYRDTGGETQYF. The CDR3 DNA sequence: TGCGCCAGCAGCTACCGGGACACCGGGGGGGAGACCCAGTACTTC.

This CDR3 reads CASSELGVNTEAFF. The DNA for the CDR3 is TGTGCCAGCAGTGAACTGGGAGTGAACACTGAAGCTTTCTTT. This rearrangement joins TRBV2 to TRBJ1-1; no reliable D call. The CDR3 runs 14 residues. Germline assignment: CDR1 SNHLY and CDR2 FYNNEI. V was clipped by 2 bases and J by 0 bases, with 7 bases between them.

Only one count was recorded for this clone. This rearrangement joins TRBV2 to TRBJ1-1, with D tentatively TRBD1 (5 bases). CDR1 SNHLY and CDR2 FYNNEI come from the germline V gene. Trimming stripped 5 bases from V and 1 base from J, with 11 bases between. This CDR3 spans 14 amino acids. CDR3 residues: CASSSRQQNTEAFF. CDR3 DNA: TGTGCCAGCAGTTCCCGACAGCAGAACACTGAAGCTTTCTTT. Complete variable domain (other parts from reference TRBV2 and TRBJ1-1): EPEVTQTPSHQVTQMGQEVILRCVPISNHLYFYWYRQILGQKVEFLVSFYNNEISEKSEIFDDQFSVERPDGSNFTLKIRSTKLEDSAMYFCASSSRQQNTEAFFGQGTRLTVV.

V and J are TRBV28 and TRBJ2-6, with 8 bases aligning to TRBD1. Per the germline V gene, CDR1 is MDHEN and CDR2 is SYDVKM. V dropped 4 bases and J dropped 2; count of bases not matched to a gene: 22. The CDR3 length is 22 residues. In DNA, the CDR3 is TGTGCCAGCAGTTCCCCACCCGGGGTCCGACAGGGGCCCCTCACTGGGGCCAACGTCCTGACTTTC. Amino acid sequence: CASSSPPGVRQGPLTGANVLTF.

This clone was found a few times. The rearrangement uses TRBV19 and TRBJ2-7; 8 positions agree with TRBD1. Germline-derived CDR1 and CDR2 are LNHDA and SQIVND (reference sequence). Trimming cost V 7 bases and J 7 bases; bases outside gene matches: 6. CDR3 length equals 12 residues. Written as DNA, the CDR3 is TGTGCCAGTAACCAGGGGGCGGGGGAGCAGTACTTC. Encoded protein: CASNQGAGEQYF.

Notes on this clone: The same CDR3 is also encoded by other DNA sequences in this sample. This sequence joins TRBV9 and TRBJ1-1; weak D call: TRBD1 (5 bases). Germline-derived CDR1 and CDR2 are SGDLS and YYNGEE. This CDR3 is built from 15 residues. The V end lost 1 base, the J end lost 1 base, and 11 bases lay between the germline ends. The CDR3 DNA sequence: TGTGCCAGCAGCGTAACGGGGGAAAGGAACACTGAAGCTTTCTTT. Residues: CASSVTGERNTEAFF.

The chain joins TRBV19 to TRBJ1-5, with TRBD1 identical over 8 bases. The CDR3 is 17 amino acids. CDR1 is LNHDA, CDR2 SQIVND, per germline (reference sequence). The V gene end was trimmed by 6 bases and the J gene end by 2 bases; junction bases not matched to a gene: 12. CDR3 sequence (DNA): TGTGCCAGTAGGCTAACCCCGACGGGACAGGGCAATCAGCCCCAGCATTTT. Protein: CASRLTPTGQGNQPQHF.

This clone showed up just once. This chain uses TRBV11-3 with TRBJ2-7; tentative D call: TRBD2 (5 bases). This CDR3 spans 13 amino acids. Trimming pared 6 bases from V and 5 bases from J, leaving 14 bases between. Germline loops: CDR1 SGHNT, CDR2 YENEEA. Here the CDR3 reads CASSIGSRDEQYF. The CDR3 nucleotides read TGTGCCAGCAGTATTGGGAGTCGGGACGAGCAGTACTTC.

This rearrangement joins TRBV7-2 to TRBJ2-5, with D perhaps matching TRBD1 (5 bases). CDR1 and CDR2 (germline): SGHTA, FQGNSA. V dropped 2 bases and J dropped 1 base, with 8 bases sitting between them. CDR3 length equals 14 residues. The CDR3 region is CASSLFRGQETQYF. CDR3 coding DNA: TGTGCCAGCAGCTTATTTAGGGGCCAAGAGACCCAGTACTTC. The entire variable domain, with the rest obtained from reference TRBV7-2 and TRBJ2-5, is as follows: GAGVSQSPSNKVTEKGKDVELRCDPISGHTALYWYRQSLGQGLEFLIYFQGNSAPDKSGLPSDRFSAERTGGSVSTLTIQRTQQEDSAVYLCASSLFRGQETQYFGPGTRLLVL.

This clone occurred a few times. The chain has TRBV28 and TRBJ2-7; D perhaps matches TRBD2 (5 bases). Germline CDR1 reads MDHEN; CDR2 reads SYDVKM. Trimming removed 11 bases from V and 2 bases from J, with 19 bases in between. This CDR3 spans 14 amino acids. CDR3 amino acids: CAALAVASPYEQYF. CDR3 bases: TGTGCCGCCCTAGCCGTGGCTAGCCCCTACGAGCAGTACTTC.